This T cell receptor beta chain was identified during a study of T cell changes during pregnancy in multiple sclerosis (dated by TCRdb to the late 2010s). For the wider study: The study examined how the T cell repertoire changed over the course of pregnancy in women with multiple sclerosis.

Points on this clone: Its antigen remains unidentified. No much larger clone is present one base from it, and per-base qualities are unavailable.

Library method: the immunoSEQ multiplex PCR assay. As stored in TCRdb, this immuneACCESS dataset retains in-frame rearrangements with V and J assigned. A fraction of the clones does not appear; measured against another copy, unresolved V genes explain less than half of the discrepancy, and the remainder lacks a known reason. The sample records more than 55,000 clones, 94% of which are singletons. The ten largest clones add up to approximately 3.7% of the sample. The germline V gene gives CDR1 as MNHNS and CDR2 as SASEGT. From the cysteine through the phenylalanine, the CDR3 covers 14 amino acids. Only the CDR3 DNA is retained, 42 bases long and in frame from the first base.

The specimen was CD8+ T cells from peripheral blood mononuclear cells, collected in the third trimester of pregnancy. The chain is made from TRBV6-1 and TRBJ2-5; the D gene is possibly TRBD2, with 6 bases matching. The DNA end is more similar to TRBJ2-7, so the J call may be wrong. This clonotype was sampled from a female donor with multiple sclerosis, enrolled in a pregnancy study. The CDR3 amino acid sequence is: CASSEETSDYEQYF. The DNA sequence reads TGTGCCAGCAGTGAAGAGACTAGTGACTACGAGCAGTACTTC.